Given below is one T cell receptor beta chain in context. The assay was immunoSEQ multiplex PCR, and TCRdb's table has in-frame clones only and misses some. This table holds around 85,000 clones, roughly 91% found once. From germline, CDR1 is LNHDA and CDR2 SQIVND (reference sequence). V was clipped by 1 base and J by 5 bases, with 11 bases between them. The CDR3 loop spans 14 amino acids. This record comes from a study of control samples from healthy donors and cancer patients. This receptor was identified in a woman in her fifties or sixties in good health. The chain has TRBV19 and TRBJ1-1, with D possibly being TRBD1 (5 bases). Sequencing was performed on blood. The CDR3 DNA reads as TGTGCCAGTAGTATAGCAGGGAAAAGAACTGAAGCTTTCTTT. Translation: CASSIAGKRTEAFF.